The T cell receptor (beta chain) described here comes from a study of shared clonotypes between healthy human individuals. For the study at large: Per-donor plates numbered three CD4 naive, three CD4 memory, two CD8 naive and one CD8 memory.

CDR1 LNHDA and CDR2 SQIVND come from the germline V gene (reference sequence). V was trimmed by 6 bases and J by 1 base, leaving 10 bases between them. The CDR3 is 13 residues long. Naive CD8 populations comprised CD45RO-negative cells positively selected for CCR7, excluding terminally differentiated effector memory CD45RA+ cells. Healthy HIV-negative adults with no recent acute infections or vaccinations were recruited as donors. Deep-level running was used for the assay. In the original workflow: Because ImmunoSEQ provided only junction sequences with no quality scores, the filtering differed. TCRdb's copy holds only in-frame clones and misses some; the assay was immunoSEQ multiplex PCR. The DNA gave D and trimming, while V, J and clone size come from that table. Of some 2.1 million clones in the sample, 93% were seen once.

The TCR sequence derives from a man between 18 and 29 years old in good health. Some clones in this sample may be carry-over from other donors' samples. Sequenced input: naive CD8+ T cells from PBMCs. This chain links TRBV19 with TRBJ2-7; D remains unclear. CDR3 DNA sequence: TGTGCCAGTAGCCGGACGACTTCCTACGAGCAGTACTTC. Encoded protein: CASSRTTSYEQYF.